This entry is about one TCR beta chain. This specimen comes from a study of CD8 T cells in Susac syndrome. V was trimmed by 1 base and J by 4 bases, leaving 10 bases between them. The CDR3 covers 14 residues. Germline V gives CDR1 MGHDK, CDR2 SYGVNS. TEMRA cells were FACS-enriched, with CD8+ and CD4+ T cells isolated negatively. Roughly 0.45 to 1 ug RNA was reverse transcribed with random hexamers. Amplification of TCR beta CDR3 used immunoSEQ multiplex PCR across 54 Vbeta and 13 Jbeta. TCRdb recomputed calls from the immunoSEQ multiplex PCR reads with MiXCR, one row per CDR3 protein. The sample shows 120,000 or so distinct CDR3 sequences, around 94% of them seen only once.

Sequencing was done on a sample of CD8+ T cells from PBMCs. The V and J genes are TRBV25-1 and TRBJ1-2; tentative D call: TRBD1 (5 bases). The receptor's source is a human donor with Susac syndrome. Here the CDR3 reads CASSELGDLYGYTF. DNA for the CDR3: TGTGCCAGCAGTGAATTAGGGGACCTCTATGGCTACACCTTC.